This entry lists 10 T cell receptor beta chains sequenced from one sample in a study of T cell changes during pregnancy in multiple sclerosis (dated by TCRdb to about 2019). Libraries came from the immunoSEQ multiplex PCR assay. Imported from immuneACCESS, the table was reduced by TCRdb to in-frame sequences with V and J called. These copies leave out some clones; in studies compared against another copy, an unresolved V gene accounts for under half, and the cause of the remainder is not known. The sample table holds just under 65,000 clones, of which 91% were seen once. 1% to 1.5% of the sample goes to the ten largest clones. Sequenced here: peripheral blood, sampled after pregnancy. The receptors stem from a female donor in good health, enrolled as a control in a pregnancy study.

CDR3 nucleotides: TGTGCCAGCAGCTTAACGTCTGGGGGGACGTCGAATTCACCCCTCCACTTT. Protein: CASSLTSGGTSNSPLHF. The J gene is TRBJ1-6, the V gene TRBV7-3; D possibly corresponds to TRBD1 (5 bases). Trimming took off 0 bases at V and 7 bases at J, with 16 bases between the two ends. This CDR3 region has 17 residues. The V gene's germline CDR1 is SGHTA and CDR2 FQGTGA.

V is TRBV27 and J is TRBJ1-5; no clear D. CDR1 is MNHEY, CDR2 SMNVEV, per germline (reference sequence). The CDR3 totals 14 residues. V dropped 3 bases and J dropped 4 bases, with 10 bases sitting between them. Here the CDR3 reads CASSFIRTNQPQHF. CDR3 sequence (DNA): TGTGCCAGCAGTTTTATTAGGACTAATCAGCCCCAGCATTTT.

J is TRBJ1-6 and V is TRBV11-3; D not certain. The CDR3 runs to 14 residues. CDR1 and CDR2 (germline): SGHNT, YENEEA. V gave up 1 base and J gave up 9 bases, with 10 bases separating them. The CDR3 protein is CASSLALRSSPLHF. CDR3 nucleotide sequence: TGTGCCAGCAGCTTAGCTTTGAGGAGTTCACCCCTCCACTTT. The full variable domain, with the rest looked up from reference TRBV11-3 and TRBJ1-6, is EAGVVQSPRYKIIEKKQPVAFWCNPISGHNTLYWYLQNLGQGPELLIRYENEEAVDDSQLPKDRFSAERLKGVDSTLKIQPAELGDSAVYLCASSLALRSSPLHFGNGTRLTVT.

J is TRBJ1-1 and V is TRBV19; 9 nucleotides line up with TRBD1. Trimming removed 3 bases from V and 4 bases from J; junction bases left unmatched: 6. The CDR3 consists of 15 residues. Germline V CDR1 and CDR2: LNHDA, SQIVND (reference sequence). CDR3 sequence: CASSIDLTGGTEAFF. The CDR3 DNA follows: TGTGCCAGTAGTATCGATTTGACAGGGGGCACTGAAGCTTTCTTT.

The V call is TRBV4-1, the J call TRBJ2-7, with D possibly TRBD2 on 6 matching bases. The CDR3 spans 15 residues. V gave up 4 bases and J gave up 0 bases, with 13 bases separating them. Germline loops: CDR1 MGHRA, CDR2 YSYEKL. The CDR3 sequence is CASSPPGGGSYEQYF. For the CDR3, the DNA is TGCGCCAGCAGCCCCCCCGGGGGTGGCTCCTACGAGCAGTACTTC.

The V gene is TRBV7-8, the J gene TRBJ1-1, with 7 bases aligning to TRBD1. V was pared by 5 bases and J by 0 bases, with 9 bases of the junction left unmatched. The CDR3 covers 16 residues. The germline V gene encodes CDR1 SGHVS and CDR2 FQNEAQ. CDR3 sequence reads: CASSRRDRDMNTEAFF. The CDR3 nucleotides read TGTGCCAGCAGCCGCCGGGACAGAGATATGAACACTGAAGCTTTCTTT.

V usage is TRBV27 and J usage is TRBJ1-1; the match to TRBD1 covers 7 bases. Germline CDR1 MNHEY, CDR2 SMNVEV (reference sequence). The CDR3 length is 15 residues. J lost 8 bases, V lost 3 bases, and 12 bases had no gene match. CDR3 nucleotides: TGTGCCAGCAGTTTTCTACAACAGGGGAGACTCGAAGCTTTCTTT. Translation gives CASSFLQQGRLEAFF.

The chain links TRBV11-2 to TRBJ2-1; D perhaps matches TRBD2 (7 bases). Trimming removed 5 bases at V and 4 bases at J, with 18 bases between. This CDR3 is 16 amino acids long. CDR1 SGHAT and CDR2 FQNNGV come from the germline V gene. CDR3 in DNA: TGTGCCAGCAGCCGGATCCGGGGGGCCGTATACAATGAGCAGTTCTTC. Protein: CASSRIRGAVYNEQFF.

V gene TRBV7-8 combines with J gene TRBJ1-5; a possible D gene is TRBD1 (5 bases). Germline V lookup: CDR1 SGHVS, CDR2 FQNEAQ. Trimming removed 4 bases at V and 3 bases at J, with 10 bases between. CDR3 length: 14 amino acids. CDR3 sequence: CASSYDSFNQPQHF. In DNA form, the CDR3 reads TGTGCCAGCAGCTACGACAGTTTCAATCAGCCCCAGCATTTT.

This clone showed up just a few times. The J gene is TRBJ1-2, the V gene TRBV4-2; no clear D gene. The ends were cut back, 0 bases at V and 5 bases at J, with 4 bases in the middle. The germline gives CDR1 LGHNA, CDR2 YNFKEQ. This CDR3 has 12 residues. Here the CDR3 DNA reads TGTGCCAGCAGCCAAGAAGCGTATGGCTACACCTTC. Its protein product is CASSQEAYGYTF.